One sample yielded the 18 T cell receptor beta chains listed below, sequenced in a study of shared clonotypes between healthy human individuals. Generated by immunoSEQ multiplex PCR, the TCRdb table keeps only in-frame clones and is missing some. The data contain more than 2 million clones, 90% to 97% of them singletons. The sample comprised naive CD4+ T cells sorted from blood. Subset described: CD45RA+ positively selected. The origin of the receptors is a man aged 18-30 years in good health.

This chain connects TRBV30 to TRBJ2-5; TRBD2 matches at 9 bases. J lost 1 base, V lost 4 bases, and 1 base had no gene match. Germline V gives CDR1 GTSNPN, CDR2 SVGIG (reference sequence). The CDR3 loop spans 13 amino acids. In nucleotides, the CDR3 is TGTGCCTGGACTAGCGGGGCCCAAGAGACCCAGTACTTC. As protein: CAWTSGAQETQYF.

This chain links TRBV5-6 with TRBJ1-2; a possible D gene is TRBD1 (5 bases). Trimming shortened V by 6 bases and J by 8 bases, and 17 bases separated the two germline ends. Germline values: CDR1 SGHDT, CDR2 YYEEEE. The CDR3 has 13 residues. The CDR3 loop is CASTTGASGGYTF. In nucleotides, the CDR3 is TGTGCCAGCACCACAGGAGCCTCTGGGGGCTACACCTTC. Variable domain in full (rest from reference TRBV5-6 and TRBJ1-2): DAGVTQSPTHLIKTRGQQVTLRCSPKSGHDTVSWYQQALGQGPQFIFQYYEEEERQRGNFPDRFSGHQFPNYSSELNVNALLLGDSALYLCASTTGASGGYTFGSGTRLTVV.

The gene calls are TRBV5-6 and TRBJ2-2; 8 nucleotides agree with TRBD2. This CDR3 is built from 16 residues. CDR1 SGHDT and CDR2 YYEEEE come from the germline V gene. V lost 4 bases to trimming and J lost 4 bases; unmatched junction nucleotides: 9. The DNA for the CDR3 is TGTGCCAGCAGCCCACAGGCGGGGGGACCCACCGGGGAGCTGTTTTTT. Translated, it gives CASSPQAGGPTGELFF.

J is TRBJ1-3 and V is TRBV4-3, with a possible D match to TRBD1 (5 bases). V lost 1 base and J lost 9, with 13 bases in between. Germline CDR1 LGHNA, CDR2 YSLEER. The CDR3 loop spans 14 amino acids. The CDR3 DNA is TGCGCCAGCAGCCAAGTAAACGGGGACGGCACCATATATTTT. It yields the protein CASSQVNGDGTIYF.

The chain is built from TRBV19 and TRBJ2-7, with 8 bases lining up with TRBD1. Germline V gene data show CDR1 as LNHDA and CDR2 as SQIVND (reference sequence). The CDR3 totals 14 residues. J was trimmed by 5 bases and V by 1 base; bases with no gene match: 4. The CDR3 region has the DNA TGTGCCAGTAGTATAGTAGGACAGGGCAACGAGCAGTACTTC. Amino acid sequence: CASSIVGQGNEQYF.

The chain employs TRBV13 and TRBJ1-2; D ambiguous. This CDR3 has 16 residues. The germline CDR1 and CDR2 sequences are PRHDT and FYEKMQ (reference sequence). Deletions cut 5 bases from V and 5 bases from J, with 21 bases between. The CDR3 bases are TGTGCCAGCAGCGAAACCTACTACACTTCGGGATATGGCTACACCTTC. This translates into CASSETYYTSGYGYTF.

As to this clone: The same CDR3 is also encoded by other DNA sequences in this sample. This chain links TRBV19 with TRBJ1-2; a weak D match, TRBD1 (5 bases). Germline V gene data show CDR1 as LNHDA and CDR2 as SQIVND (reference sequence). Trimming stripped 4 bases from V and 5 bases from J, with 14 bases between. This CDR3 contains 14 residues. The CDR3 DNA sequence: TGTGCCAGTAGTACCCGGGACCGCTATTATGGCTACACCTTC. It encodes CASSTRDRYYGYTF.

V gene TRBV5-1 combines with J gene TRBJ1-1; D ambiguous. Germline CDR1 is SGHRS and CDR2 is YFSETQ. V dropped 0 bases and J dropped 7 bases, with 10 bases sitting between them. This CDR3 has 13 amino acids. DNA of the CDR3: TGCGCCAGCAGCTTGGGAGCAGTCGGTGAAGCTTTCTTT. Its protein is CASSLGAVGEAFF.

The chain employs TRBV7-2 and TRBJ2-1; 12 bases match TRBD2. The CDR3 consists of 16 residues. J was trimmed by 10 bases and V by 5 bases; bases with no gene match: 12. Germline V gene sequence: CDR1 SGHTA, CDR2 FQGNSA. The CDR3 here is CASSRMALAGGDEQFF. The CDR3 region has the DNA TGTGCCAGCAGCAGAATGGCGCTAGCGGGAGGGGACGAGCAGTTCTTC.

The V and J genes are TRBV6-1 and TRBJ2-7, with TRBD2 matching over 7 bases. The V gene's germline CDR1 is MNHNS and CDR2 SASEGT. The length of the CDR3 is 14 residues. Trimming cost V 9 bases and J 1 base; bases outside gene matches: 9. In DNA, the CDR3 is TGTGCCAGTTACCGGGAGGCGTCTTCCTACGAGCAGTACTTC. The encoded protein is CASYREASSYEQYF.

V is TRBV18 and J is TRBJ2-7; D is possibly TRBD2 (6 bases). Germline V gives CDR1 KGHSH, CDR2 LQKENI. The CDR3 runs to 15 residues. The V end lost 6 bases, the J end lost 2 bases, and 17 bases lay between the germline ends. The chain's CDR3 is CASSPGVAGAYEQYF. DNA for the CDR3: TGTGCCAGCTCGCCGGGGGTGGCAGGCGCCTACGAGCAGTACTTC.

This clone was seen a single time. This rearrangement joins TRBV7-2 to TRBJ2-5, with 8 bases that match TRBD1. Germline CDR1 and CDR2: SGHTA and FQGNSA. With 6 bases clipped from V and 7 bases from J, the junction kept 10 bases outside the gene matches. The CDR3 has 14 amino acids. CDR3 DNA: TGTGCCAGCAGGGACTCAGGGGGCAGTGGGACCCAGTACTTC. Translation gives CASRDSGGSGTQYF.

As DNA, the CDR3 is TGCAGTGCTAGAGATGCCGGGACCCAGTACTTC. Its translation is CSARDAGTQYF. V is TRBV20-1 and J is TRBJ2-5, with D hard to call. Deletions cut 0 bases from V and 7 bases from J, with 6 bases between. CDR1 DFQATT and CDR2 SNEGSKA come from the germline V gene (reference sequence). The CDR3 extends over 11 amino acids.

In its sample, this clone was seen once. Here the CDR3 DNA reads TGCGCCAGCAGCTCAGAACCGGGAACGGGATACAATGAGCAGTTCTTC. Its translation: CASSSEPGTGYNEQFF. The chain carries TRBV5-1 and TRBJ2-1, with a possible D match to TRBD2 (5 bases). CDR3 size: 16 residues. Germline CDR1 and CDR2: SGHRS and YFSETQ. V gave up 3 bases and J gave up 4 bases, with 17 bases separating them.

The chain uses TRBV2 and TRBJ2-3; 7 bases line up with TRBD2. The CDR3 has 17 residues. Germline values: CDR1 SNHLY, CDR2 FYNNEI. The ends lost 3 bases at V and 4 bases at J; junction bases unmatched: 13. DNA of the CDR3: TGTGCCAGCAGTGACTGGACTACTGGGGGAGGGGCAGATACGCAGTATTTT. Its translation: CASSDWTTGGGADTQYF.

V and J are TRBV10-3 and TRBJ1-1; 9 bases fit TRBD1. The CDR3 is made up of 18 amino acids. J was trimmed by 0 bases and V by 1 base; bases with no gene match: 9. Germline V CDR1 and CDR2: ENHRY, SYGVKD. The CDR3 DNA reads as TGTGCCATCAGTGAGTTACAGGGGGCCAAATTCGTGAACACTGAAGCTTTCTTT. The encoded protein is CAISELQGAKFVNTEAFF.

The rearrangement joins TRBV5-1 to TRBJ2-1; 9 bases match TRBD1. Germline CDR1 reads SGHRS; CDR2 reads YFSETQ. The CDR3 runs 16 residues. The ends lost 1 base at V and 4 bases at J; junction bases unmatched: 6. CDR3 DNA: TGCGCCAGCAGCTTGAGTGTGGGACAGGGATACAATGAGCAGTTCTTC. It specifies CASSLSVGQGYNEQFF.

The CDR3 loop reads CASSLDGSNYEQYF. CDR3 nucleotides: TGCGCCAGCAGCTTGGACGGCAGCAACTACGAGCAGTACTTC. The chain is built from TRBV5-1 and TRBJ2-7; D gene unclear. The CDR3 loop spans 14 amino acids. CDR1 and CDR2 from the germline V gene are SGHRS and YFSETQ. V lost 0 bases and J 3 bases, leaving 10 bases between the germline ends.